This TCR beta chain stems from a study of blood T cell repertoires in COVID-19. This CDR3 has 13 amino acids. The V gene lost 10 bases and the J gene lost 6 bases, with 14 bases spanning the gap. From germline, CDR1 is KGHDR and CDR2 SFDVKD. Data came from immunoSEQ multiplex PCR; TCRdb stores just in-frame clones and leaves some out. The sample has about 350,000 clones, about 90% seen once. Sequencing input: peripheral blood. This receptor was obtained from a woman under 30 who had recovered from COVID-19. The chain combines TRBV24-1 with TRBJ2-2; D gene ambiguous. The CDR3 DNA reads TGTGCCACGGCACCGGCCGGGTCCGGGGAGCTGTTTTTT. Translation: CATAPAGSGELFF.